In its sample, the clone carrying this T cell receptor (beta chain) was seen many times. What it recognizes is unknown. Diagnostic conclusions were grounded in clinical symptoms, serum thyroxine, TRAb, thyroid ultrasound and orbital computed tomography. From RNA, the CDR3 regions of TCR beta chains were amplified and sequenced. The authors performed first-round RT-PCR with HTBI primers and then a second-round multiplex PCR. MiXCR, run by TCRdb on the multiplex PCR reads, gives a single entry per CDR3 protein. The sample yields a few hundred thousand distinct CDR3 sequences, 15% to 19% seen once. The entry originates in a study of Graves' ophthalmopathy and Graves' hyperthyroidism. Overall study results and limits: A majority of expanded thyroid clonotypes exceeding 0.001 frequency were likewise present in blood.

V was cut by 5 bases and J by 5 bases, with 9 bases left in between. The CDR3 runs 12 residues. The sequencing sample was made of peripheral blood. The clonotype originates from a young woman with stable Graves' hyperthyroidism. V usage is TRBV12-3 or TRBV12-4 and J usage is TRBJ1-1; the D gene is possibly TRBD1 (6 bases). As DNA, the CDR3 is TGTGCCAGCAGTCGACAGGAAACTGAAGCTTTCTTT. The encoded protein is CASSRQETEAFF.